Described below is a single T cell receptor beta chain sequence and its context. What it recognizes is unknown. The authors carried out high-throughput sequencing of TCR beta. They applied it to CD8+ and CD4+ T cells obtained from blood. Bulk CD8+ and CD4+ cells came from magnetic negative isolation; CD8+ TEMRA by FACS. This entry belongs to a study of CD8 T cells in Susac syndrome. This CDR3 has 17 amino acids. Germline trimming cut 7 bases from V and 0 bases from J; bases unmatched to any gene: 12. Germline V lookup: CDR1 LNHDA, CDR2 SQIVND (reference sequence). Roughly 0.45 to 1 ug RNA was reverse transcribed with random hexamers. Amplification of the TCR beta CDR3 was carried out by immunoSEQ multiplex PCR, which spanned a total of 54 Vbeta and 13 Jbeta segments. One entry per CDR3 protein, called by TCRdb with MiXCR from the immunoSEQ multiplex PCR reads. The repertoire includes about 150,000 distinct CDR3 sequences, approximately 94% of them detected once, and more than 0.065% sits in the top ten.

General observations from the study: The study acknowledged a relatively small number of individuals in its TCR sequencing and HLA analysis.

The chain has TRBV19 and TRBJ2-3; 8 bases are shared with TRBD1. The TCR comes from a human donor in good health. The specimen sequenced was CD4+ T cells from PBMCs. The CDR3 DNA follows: TGTGCCAGTAACCCCAGGACAGGGCGCCCCAGCACAGATACGCAGTATTTT. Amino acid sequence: CASNPRTGRPSTDTQYF. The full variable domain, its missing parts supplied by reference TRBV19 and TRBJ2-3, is DGGITQSPKYLFRKEGQNVTLSCEQNLNHDAMYWYRQDPGQGLRLIYYSQIVNDFQKGDIAEGYSVSREKKESFPLTVTSAQKNPTAFYLCASNPRTGRPSTDTQYFGPGTRLTVL.